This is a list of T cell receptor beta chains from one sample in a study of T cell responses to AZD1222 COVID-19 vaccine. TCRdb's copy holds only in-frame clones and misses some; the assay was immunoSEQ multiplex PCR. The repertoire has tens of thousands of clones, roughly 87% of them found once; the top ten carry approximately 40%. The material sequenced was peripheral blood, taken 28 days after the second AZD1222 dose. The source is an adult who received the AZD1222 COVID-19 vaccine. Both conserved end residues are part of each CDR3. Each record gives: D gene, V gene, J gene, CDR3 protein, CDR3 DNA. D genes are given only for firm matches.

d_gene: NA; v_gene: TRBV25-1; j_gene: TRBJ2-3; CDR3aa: CASSFKTDTQYF; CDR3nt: TGTGCCAGCAGTTTTAAAACAGATACGCAGTATTTT
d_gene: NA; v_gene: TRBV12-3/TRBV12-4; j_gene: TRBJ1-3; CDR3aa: CASSSRGNTIYF; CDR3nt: TGTGCCAGCAGTTCCCGTGGAAACACCATATATTTT
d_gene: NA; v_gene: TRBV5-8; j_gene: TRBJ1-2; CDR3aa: CASSLMTSPNYGYTF; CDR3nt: TGTGCCAGCAGCTTGATGACTTCGCCCAACTATGGCTACACCTTC
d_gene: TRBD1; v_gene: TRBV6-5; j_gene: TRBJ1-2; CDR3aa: CASTPGTGDYGYTF; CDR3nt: TGTGCCAGCACCCCCGGGACAGGGGACTATGGCTACACCTTC
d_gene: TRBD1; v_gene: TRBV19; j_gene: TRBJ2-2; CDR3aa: CASSPGTGIGELFF; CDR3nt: TGTGCCAGTAGCCCCGGGACAGGGATCGGGGAGCTGTTTTTT
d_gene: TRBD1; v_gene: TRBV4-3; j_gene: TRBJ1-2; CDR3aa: CASSLGTEHSPYGYTF; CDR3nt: TGCGCCAGCAGCCTGGGGACAGAGCACTCGCCTTATGGCTACACCTTC
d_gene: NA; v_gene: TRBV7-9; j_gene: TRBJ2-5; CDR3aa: CASSYEETQYF; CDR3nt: TGTGCCAGCAGCTACGAAGAGACCCAGTACTTC
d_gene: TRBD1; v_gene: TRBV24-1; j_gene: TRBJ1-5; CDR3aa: CATSDRTGLGGNQPQHF; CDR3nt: TGTGCCACCAGTGACAGGACAGGGCTAGGAGGGAATCAGCCCCAGCATTTT
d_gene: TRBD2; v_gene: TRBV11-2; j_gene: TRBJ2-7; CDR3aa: CASSLPLRGVSYEQYF; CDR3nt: TGTGCCAGCAGCTTGCCTCTGCGGGGGGTCTCCTACGAGCAGTACTTC
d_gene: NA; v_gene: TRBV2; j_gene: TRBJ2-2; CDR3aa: CASSPGVPPRVKGELFF; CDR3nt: TGTGCCAGCAGTCCCGGGGTCCCCCCAAGGGTAAAGGGGGAGCTGTTTTTT
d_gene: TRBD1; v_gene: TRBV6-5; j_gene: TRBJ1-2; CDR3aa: CASSWTGDGGYTF; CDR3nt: TGTGCCAGCAGCTGGACAGGGGATGGTGGCTACACCTTC